Listed here are 3 T cell receptor beta chains from one sample, sequenced in a study of cytomegalovirus exposure and HLA in healthy donors. The PCR had 60 Vbeta and 13 Jbeta primers. Here immunoSEQ multiplex PCR was the method, and the copy in TCRdb shows in-frame clones only, minus some. The sample records some 120,000 clones, 79% being singletons. Input material: PBMCs. Receptors originate from a man aged 18 to 29 in good health and CMV-seronegative.

The rearrangement uses TRBV5-4 and TRBJ2-7, with TRBD2 as a possible D gene (5 bases). The CDR3 consists of 13 residues. Trimming stripped 1 base from V and 6 bases from J, with 11 bases between. Germline CDR1 and CDR2: SGHNT and YYREEE (reference sequence). The CDR3 DNA reads TGTGCCAGCAGCTTGCCTCCAGGACTCGAGCAGTACTTC. This translates into CASSLPPGLEQYF.

The V call is TRBV13, the J call TRBJ2-7; D is perhaps TRBD1 (6 bases). Deletions cut 5 bases from V and 5 bases from J, with 19 bases between. The CDR3 has 15 residues. The germline V gene encodes CDR1 PRHDT and CDR2 FYEKMQ (reference sequence). As DNA, the CDR3 is TGTGCCAGCAGCCCCAGGGGCCCGATAATCCACGAGCAGTACTTC. It encodes CASSPRGPIIHEQYF.

The CDR3 DNA follows: TGCAGCGTTCGAGGGGGGGGGCAGTTGCAAAACATTCAGTACTTC. The encoded protein is CSVRGGGQLQNIQYF. This chain connects TRBV29-1 to TRBJ2-4; D may be TRBD2 (7 bases). CDR3 length: 15 residues. The germline V and J ends were trimmed by 5 bases and 5 bases, with 19 bases remaining between them. Germline-derived CDR1 and CDR2 are SQVTM and ANQGSEA.